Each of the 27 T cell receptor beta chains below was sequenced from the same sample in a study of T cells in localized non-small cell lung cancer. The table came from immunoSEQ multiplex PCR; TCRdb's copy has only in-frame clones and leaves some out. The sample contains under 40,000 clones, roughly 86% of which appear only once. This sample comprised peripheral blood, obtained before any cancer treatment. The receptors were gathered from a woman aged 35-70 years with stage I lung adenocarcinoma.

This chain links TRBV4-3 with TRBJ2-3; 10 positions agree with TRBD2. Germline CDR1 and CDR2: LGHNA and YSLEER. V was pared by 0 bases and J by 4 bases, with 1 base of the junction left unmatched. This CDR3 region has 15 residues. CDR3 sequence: CASSQDLAGADTQYF. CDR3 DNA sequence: TGCGCCAGCAGCCAAGATCTAGCGGGGGCAGATACGCAGTATTTT.

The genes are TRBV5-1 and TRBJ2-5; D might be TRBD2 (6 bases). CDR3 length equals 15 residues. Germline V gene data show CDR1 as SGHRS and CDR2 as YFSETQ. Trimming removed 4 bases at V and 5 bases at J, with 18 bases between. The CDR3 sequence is CASSPERGSGETQYF. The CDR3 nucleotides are TGCGCCAGCAGCCCCGAACGAGGAAGCGGGGAGACCCAGTACTTC.

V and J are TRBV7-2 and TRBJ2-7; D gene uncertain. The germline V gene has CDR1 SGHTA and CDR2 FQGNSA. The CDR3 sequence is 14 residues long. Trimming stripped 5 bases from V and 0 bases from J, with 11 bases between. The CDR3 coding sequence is TGTGCCAGCAGCCCAGCCTTTAACTCCTACGAGCAGTACTTC. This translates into CASSPAFNSYEQYF.

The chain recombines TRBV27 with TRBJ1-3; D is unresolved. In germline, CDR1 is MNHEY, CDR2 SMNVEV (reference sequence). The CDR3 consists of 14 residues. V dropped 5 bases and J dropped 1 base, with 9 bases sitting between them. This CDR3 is CASSPRTSGNTIYF. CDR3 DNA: TGTGCCAGCAGTCCCAGGACTTCTGGAAACACCATATATTTT.

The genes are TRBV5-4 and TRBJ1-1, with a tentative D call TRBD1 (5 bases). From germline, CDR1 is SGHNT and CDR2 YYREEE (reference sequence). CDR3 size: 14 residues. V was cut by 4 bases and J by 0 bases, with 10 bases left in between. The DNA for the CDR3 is TGTGCCAGCAGCACTCAGGGACTGAACACTGAAGCTTTCTTT. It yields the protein CASSTQGLNTEAFF. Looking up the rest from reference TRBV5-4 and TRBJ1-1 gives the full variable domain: ETGVTQSPTHLIKTRGQQVTLRCSSQSGHNTVSWYQQALGQGPQFIFQYYREEENGRGNFPPRFSGLQFPNYSSELNVNALELDDSALYLCASSTQGLNTEAFFGQGTRLTVV.

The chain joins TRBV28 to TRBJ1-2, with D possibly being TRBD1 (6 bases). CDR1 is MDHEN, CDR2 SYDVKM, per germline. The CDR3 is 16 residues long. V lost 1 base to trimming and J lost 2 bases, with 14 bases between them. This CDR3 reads CASSLSRDRWNYGYTF. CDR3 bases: TGTGCCAGCAGTTTATCCCGAGACAGGTGGAACTATGGCTACACCTTC.

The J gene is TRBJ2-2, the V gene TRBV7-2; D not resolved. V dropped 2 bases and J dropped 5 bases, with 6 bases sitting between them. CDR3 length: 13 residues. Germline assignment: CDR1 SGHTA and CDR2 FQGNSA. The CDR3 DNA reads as TGTGCCAGCAGCTTAAAGGATACCGGGGAGCTGTTTTTT. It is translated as CASSLKDTGELFF.

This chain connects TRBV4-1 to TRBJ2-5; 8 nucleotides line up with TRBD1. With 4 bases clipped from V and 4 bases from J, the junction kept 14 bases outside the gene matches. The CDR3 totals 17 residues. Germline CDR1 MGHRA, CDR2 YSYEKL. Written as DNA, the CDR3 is TGCGCCAGCAGCCCAGGACAGGGCCCCCTTATAAGAGAGACCCAGTACTTC. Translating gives CASSPGQGPLIRETQYF.

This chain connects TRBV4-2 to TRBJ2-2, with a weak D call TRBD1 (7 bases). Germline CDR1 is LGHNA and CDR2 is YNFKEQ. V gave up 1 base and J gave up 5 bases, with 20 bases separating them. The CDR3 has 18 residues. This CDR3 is CASSQAGGGGRATGELFF. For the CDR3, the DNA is TGTGCCAGCAGCCAAGCCGGAGGAGGGGGCAGGGCGACCGGGGAGCTGTTTTTT.

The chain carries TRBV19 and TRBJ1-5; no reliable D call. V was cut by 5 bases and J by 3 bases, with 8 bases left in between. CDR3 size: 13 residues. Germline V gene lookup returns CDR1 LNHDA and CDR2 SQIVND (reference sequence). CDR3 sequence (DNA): TGTGCCAGTAGTTCACAGCACAATCAGCCCCAGCATTTT. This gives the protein CASSSQHNQPQHF.

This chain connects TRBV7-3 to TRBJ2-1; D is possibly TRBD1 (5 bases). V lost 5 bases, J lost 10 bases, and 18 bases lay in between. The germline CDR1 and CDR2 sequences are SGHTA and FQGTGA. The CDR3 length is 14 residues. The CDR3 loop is CASSPSGATLEQFF. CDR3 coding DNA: TGTGCCAGCAGCCCGTCTGGGGCCACCTTGGAGCAGTTCTTC.

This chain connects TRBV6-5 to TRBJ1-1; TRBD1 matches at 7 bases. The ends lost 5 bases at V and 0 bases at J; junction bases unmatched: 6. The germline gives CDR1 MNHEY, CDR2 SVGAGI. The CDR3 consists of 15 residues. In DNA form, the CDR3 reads TGTGCCAGCAGTACATCCGGGACAGTGAACACTGAAGCTTTCTTT. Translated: CASSTSGTVNTEAFF.

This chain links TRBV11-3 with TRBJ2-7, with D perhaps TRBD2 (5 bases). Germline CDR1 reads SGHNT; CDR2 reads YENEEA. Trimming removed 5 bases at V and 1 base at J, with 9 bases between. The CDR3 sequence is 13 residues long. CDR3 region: CASSPGLSYEQYF. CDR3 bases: TGTGCCAGCAGCCCTGGACTGTCCTACGAGCAGTACTTC.

The CDR3 sequence is CASGPTTEAFF. CDR3 nucleotides: TGTGCTAGTGGCCCAACCACTGAAGCTTTCTTT. This chain links TRBV12-5 with TRBJ1-1; D is uncertain. This CDR3 has 11 amino acids. Germline V CDR1 and CDR2: LGHNT, FRNRAP. Trimming took off 6 bases at V and 4 bases at J, with 6 bases between the two ends. Full variable domain (missing parts from reference TRBV12-5 and TRBJ1-1): DARVTQTPRHKVTEMGQEVTMRCQPILGHNTVFWYRQTMMQGLELLAYFRNRAPLDDSGMPKDRFSAEMPDATLATLKIQPSEPRDSAVYFCASGPTTEAFFGQGTRLTVV.

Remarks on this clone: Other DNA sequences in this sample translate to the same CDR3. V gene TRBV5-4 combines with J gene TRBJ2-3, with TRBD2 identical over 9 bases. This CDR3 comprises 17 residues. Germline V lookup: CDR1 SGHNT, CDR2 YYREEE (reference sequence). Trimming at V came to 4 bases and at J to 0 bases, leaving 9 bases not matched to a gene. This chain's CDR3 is CASSLGGGGASTDTQYF. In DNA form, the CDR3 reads TGTGCCAGCAGCCTTGGTGGCGGGGGGGCGAGCACAGATACGCAGTATTTT.

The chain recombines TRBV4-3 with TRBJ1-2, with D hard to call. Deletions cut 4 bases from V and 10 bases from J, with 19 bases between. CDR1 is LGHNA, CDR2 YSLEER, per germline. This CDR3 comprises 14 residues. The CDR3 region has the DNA TGCGCCAGCAGCCTCGACCTGCAGTCCAGGCCCTACACCTTC. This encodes CASSLDLQSRPYTF.

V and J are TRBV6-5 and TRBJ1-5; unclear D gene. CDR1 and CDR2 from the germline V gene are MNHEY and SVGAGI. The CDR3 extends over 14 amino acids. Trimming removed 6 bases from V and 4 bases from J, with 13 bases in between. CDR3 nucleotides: TGTGCCAGCAGCCCGACGGGAGGTAATCAGCCCCAGCATTTT. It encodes CASSPTGGNQPQHF.

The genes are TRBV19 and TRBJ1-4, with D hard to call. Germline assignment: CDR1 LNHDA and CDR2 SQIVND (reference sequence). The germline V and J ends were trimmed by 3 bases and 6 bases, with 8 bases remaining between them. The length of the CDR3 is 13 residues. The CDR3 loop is CASSIETHEKLFF. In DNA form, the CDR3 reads TGTGCCAGTAGTATTGAGACTCATGAAAAACTGTTTTTT.

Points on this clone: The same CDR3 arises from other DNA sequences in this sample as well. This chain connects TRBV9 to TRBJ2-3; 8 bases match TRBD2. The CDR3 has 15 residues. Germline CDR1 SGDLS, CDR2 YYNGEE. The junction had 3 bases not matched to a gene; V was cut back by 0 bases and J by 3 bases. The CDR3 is CASSVVAGGTDTQYF. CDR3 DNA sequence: TGTGCCAGCAGCGTAGTTGCGGGGGGTACAGATACGCAGTATTTT.

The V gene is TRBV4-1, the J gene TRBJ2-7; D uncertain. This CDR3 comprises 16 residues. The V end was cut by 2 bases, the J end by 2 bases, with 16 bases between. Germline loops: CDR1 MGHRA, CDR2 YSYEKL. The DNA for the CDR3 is TGCGCCAGCAGCCAATCGGCGCCTGAGCCTACCTACGAGCAGTACTTC. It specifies CASSQSAPEPTYEQYF.

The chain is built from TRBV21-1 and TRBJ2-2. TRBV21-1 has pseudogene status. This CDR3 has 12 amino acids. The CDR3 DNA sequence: TGTGCCAGCAAAAGGAACACCGGGGAGCTGTTTTTT. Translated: CASKRNTGELFF.

The CDR3 reads CAISDPPREQFF. The CDR3 bases are TGTGCCATCAGTGACCCCCCACGCGAGCAGTTCTTC. The V call is TRBV10-3, the J call TRBJ2-1, with D unclear. This CDR3 contains 12 residues. Trimming pared 3 bases from V and 10 bases from J, leaving 10 bases between. Per the germline V gene, CDR1 is ENHRY and CDR2 is SYGVKD.

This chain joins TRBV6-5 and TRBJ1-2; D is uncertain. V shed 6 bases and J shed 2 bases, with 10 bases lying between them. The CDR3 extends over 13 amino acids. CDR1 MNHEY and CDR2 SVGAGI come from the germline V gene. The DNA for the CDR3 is TGTGCCAGCAGAAGCCAGGCGAACTATGGCTACACCTTC. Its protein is CASRSQANYGYTF.

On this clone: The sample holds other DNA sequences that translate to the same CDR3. CDR3 sequence: CASSLAGGPYNEQFF. CDR3 in DNA: TGTGCCAGCAGTTTAGCGGGGGGGCCCTACAATGAGCAGTTCTTC. V usage is TRBV7-3 and J usage is TRBJ2-1, with 11 bases lining up with TRBD2. With 6 bases clipped from V and 2 bases from J, the junction kept 3 bases outside the gene matches. CDR1 is SGHTA and CDR2 is FQGTGA in the germline V gene. This CDR3 is built from 15 residues.

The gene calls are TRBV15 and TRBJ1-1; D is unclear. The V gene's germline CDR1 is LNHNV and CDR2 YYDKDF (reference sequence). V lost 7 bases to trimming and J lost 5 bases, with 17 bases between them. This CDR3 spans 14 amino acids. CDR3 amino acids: CATTHRAPDTEAFF. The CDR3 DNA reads TGTGCCACCACCCACAGAGCCCCGGATACTGAAGCTTTCTTT. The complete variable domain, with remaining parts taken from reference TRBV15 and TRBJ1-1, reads DAMVIQNPRYQVTQFGKPVTLSCSQTLNHNVMYWYQQKSSQAPKLLFHYYDKDFNNEADTPDNFQSRRPNTSFCFLDIRSPGLGDTAMYLCATTHRAPDTEAFFGQGTRLTVV.

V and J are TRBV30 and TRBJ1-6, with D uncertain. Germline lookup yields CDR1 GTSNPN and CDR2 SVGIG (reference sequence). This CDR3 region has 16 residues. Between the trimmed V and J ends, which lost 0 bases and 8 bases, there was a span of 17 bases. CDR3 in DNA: TGTGCCTGGAGTGTACTTGGCCGTAGTATTGATTCACCCCTCCACTTT. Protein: CAWSVLGRSIDSPLHF.

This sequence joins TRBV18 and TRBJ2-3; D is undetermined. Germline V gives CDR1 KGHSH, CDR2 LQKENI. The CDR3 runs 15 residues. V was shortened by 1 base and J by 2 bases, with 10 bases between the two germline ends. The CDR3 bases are TGTGCCAGCTCACCACGGGCAGCCTCCACAGATACGCAGTATTTT. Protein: CASSPRAASTDTQYF.